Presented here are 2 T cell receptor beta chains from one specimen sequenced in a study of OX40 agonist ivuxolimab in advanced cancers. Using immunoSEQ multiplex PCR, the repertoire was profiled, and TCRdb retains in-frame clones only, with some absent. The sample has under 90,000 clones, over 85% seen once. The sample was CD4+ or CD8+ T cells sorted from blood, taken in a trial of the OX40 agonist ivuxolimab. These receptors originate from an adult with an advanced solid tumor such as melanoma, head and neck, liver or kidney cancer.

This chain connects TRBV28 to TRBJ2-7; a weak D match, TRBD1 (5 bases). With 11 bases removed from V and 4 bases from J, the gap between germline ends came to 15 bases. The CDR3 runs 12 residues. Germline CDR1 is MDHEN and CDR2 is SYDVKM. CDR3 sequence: CALGRWGYEQYF. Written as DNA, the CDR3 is TGTGCCTTGGGGCGATGGGGTTACGAGCAGTACTTC.

The DNA for the CDR3 is TGTGCCAGTACAGCACTAGCGGGAGGGGGAAGGGACAATGAGCAGTTCTTC. Translating it yields CASTALAGGGRDNEQFF. V and J are TRBV19 and TRBJ2-1, with 13 bases fitting TRBD2. The trim removed 7 bases at V and 5 bases at J, leaving 11 bases unmatched. CDR1 and CDR2 (germline): LNHDA, SQIVND (reference sequence). The CDR3 is made up of 17 amino acids.